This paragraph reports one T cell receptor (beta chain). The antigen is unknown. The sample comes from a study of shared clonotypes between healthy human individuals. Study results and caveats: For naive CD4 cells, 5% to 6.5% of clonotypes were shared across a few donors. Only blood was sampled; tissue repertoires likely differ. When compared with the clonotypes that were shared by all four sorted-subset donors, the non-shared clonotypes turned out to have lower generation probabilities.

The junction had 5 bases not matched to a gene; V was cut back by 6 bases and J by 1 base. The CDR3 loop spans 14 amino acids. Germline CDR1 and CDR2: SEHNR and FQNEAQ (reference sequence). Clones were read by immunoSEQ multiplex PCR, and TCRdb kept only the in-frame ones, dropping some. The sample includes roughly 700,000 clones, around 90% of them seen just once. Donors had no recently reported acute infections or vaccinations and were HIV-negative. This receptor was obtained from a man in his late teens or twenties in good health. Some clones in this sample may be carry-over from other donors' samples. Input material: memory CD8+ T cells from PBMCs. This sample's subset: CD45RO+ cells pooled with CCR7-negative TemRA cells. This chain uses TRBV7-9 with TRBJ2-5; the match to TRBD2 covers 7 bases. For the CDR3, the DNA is TGTGCCAGCAGACGACGGGGGGTCCAAGAGACCCAGTACTTC. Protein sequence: CASRRRGVQETQYF.